This TCR beta chain was sequenced during a study of blood T cell repertoires in COVID-19. Study as a whole: There were acute and convalescent COVID-19 samples, and they came from the United States, Italy and Spain. T cells, B-cell-depleted T cells, or PBMCs provided the cDNA or gDNA that served as material.

Trimming left V 3 bases short and J 6 bases short, with 9 bases between. CDR1 is GTSNPN and CDR2 is SVGIG in the germline V gene (reference sequence). CDR3 length: 12 residues. Authors' data handling: Nucleated cell counts were estimated from reference gene primer amplification. Measured with immunoSEQ multiplex PCR; TCRdb has only the in-frame clones, and not every one. The V and J calls and clone size were taken over from that table, and D and trimming were inferred from the DNA. There are 150,000 to 200,000 clones in the sample; 80% to 90% occur only once, and roughly 9.7% lies in the top ten. The specimen was peripheral blood. V and J are TRBV30 and TRBJ2-1, with no clear D. The source is a human donor with active or convalescent COVID-19. The donor label of this sample is uncertain. The CDR3 is CAWRRDFNEQFF. The CDR3, as DNA: TGTGCCTGGAGGAGAGACTTCAATGAGCAGTTCTTC.